This T cell receptor beta chain is from a study of human T cells and chemical hapten exposure. Study as a whole: The cohort included alopecia areata under or over 50% scalp, totalis and universalis. Whole-study findings and limits: TCRs above 1 in 1000 frequency stayed constant with DPC sensitization. While controls formed fewer of them, expanded TCRs formed significantly more large CDR3 similarity clusters.

The CDR3 is 16 residues long. The V gene end was trimmed by 3 bases and the J gene end by 6 bases; junction bases not matched to a gene: 7. CDR1 is MDHEN, CDR2 SYDVKM, per germline. Unique molecular identifiers were attached to individual cDNA molecules within the library. From the RACE reads, TCRdb called clonotypes with MiXCR, one entry per CDR3 protein. The profile shows around 350,000 distinct CDR3 sequences, about 5% of them singletons. Documented time point: pre-sensitization, week 0. Treatment denoted: therapeutic diphenylcyclopropenone sensitization with weekly scalp DPC. In this sample, this clonotype turned up many times. Antigen specificity is unknown.

Sequences were derived from whole blood, sampled in connection with sensitization to the hapten diphenylcyclopropenone (DPC). The chain recombines TRBV28 with TRBJ1-6, with 8 bases matching TRBD1. The receptor's source is a woman in her late teens or twenties with alopecia areata. Some clones in this sample may be carry-over from other donors' samples. Here the CDR3 reads CASSFPQGVGNSPLHF. The CDR3 bases are TGTGCCAGCAGTTTTCCACAGGGGGTGGGTAATTCACCCCTCCACTTT.